This T cell receptor beta chain was sequenced in a study of T-cell memory formation after mild COVID-19. With 5 bases clipped from V and 1 base from J, the junction kept 5 bases outside the gene matches. The CDR3 loop spans 16 amino acids. Germline CDR1 is SGHTA and CDR2 is FQGNSA. This clonotype was seen a single time. A single record per CDR3 protein comes from TCRdb applying MiXCR to the 5' RACE reads. Seen here are around 440,000 distinct CDR3 sequences, roughly 18% observed once, and the top ten hold 10% to 15%. The origin of this receptor is an adult woman who had mild COVID-19 (a few samples of this study predate the infection). Cell type and time point are not known. This chain connects TRBV7-2 to TRBJ2-3; 11 bases match TRBD1. Material for sequencing was PBMCs or a T cell subset sorted from them (not recorded which). Here the CDR3 reads CASSQWGQGGTDTQYF. DNA of the CDR3: TGTGCCAGCAGCCAATGGGGACAGGGGGGCACAGATACGCAGTATTTT.